A selection of T cell receptor beta chains follows, all from one sample in a study of cytomegalovirus exposure and HLA in healthy donors. This table comes from immunoSEQ multiplex PCR, and its TCRdb copy is limited to in-frame clones, with some not included. In the table there are some 110,000 clones, about four fifths of which are singletons. The sequencing input was PBMCs. These receptors all stem from a man aged 25 to 45 in good health and CMV-seropositive. CDR3s include the opening cysteine and the closing phenylalanine or tryptophan. Fields, in order: D gene, CDR3 length, clone size, J gene, V gene, CDR3 DNA, CDR3 protein. A D gene is named only where the DNA matches it firmly. Only some rows state a clone size, as once, few, many or a class for expanded clones.

>TRBD2|15|NA|TRBJ2-1|TRBV13
TGTGCCAGCAGCTTAGGGACTAGCGGGGGGGGTGAGCAGTTCTTC
CASSLGTSGGGEQFF
>NA|18|NA|TRBJ2-4|TRBV5-1
TGCGCCAGCAGCTTGGAGCCAGGGGGGAACATAGCCAAAAACATTCAGTACTTC
CASSLEPGGNIAKNIQYF
>NA|13|NA|TRBJ1-1|TRBV28
TGTGCCAGCACCCCCATAGGAGGCACTGAAGCTTTCTTT
CASTPIGGTEAFF
>TRBD2|15|NA|TRBJ2-7|TRBV4-2
TGTGCCAGCAGCCAAGAGGGTAGCGGGGGATACGAGCAGTACTTC
CASSQEGSGGYEQYF
>TRBD1|14|NA|TRBJ1-2|TRBV7-9
TGTGCCAGTAGCTTAGCGGGGACAGGGGAGGACTACACCTTC
CASSLAGTGEDYTF
>NA|14|NA|TRBJ1-2|TRBV6-5
TGTGCCAGCAGTGACTCGACGGGTTTCTATGGCTACACCTTC
CASSDSTGFYGYTF
>NA|18|NA|TRBJ1-1|TRBV5-6
TGTGCCAGCAGCTTCGCAGGGAGGTCCCTATACATGAACACTGAAGCTTTCTTT
CASSFAGRSLYMNTEAFF
>NA|12|few|TRBJ2-7|TRBV5-8
TGTGCCAGCAGCTTGGGCGGATACGAGCAGTACTTC
CASSLGGYEQYF
>TRBD2|15|NA|TRBJ2-2|TRBV11-3
TGTGCCAGCAGCCCGGGACTAGCGGGAACCGGGGAGCTGTTTTTT
CASSPGLAGTGELFF
>TRBD1|17|NA|TRBJ2-7|TRBV28
TGTGCCAGCAGTTCTATGATTATGGGGCAGGGGGCCTACGAGCAGTACTTC
CASSSMIMGQGAYEQYF
>TRBD1|15|NA|TRBJ2-1|TRBV5-1
TGCGCCAGCAGCCCGGGACAGGGGACCTACAATGAGCAGTTCTTC
CASSPGQGTYNEQFF
>TRBD1|15|NA|TRBJ2-3|TRBV6-1
TGTGCCAGCAGGATGACAGGGGTGGGCACAGATACGCAGTATTTT
CASRMTGVGTDTQYF
>TRBD1|14|NA|TRBJ1-3|TRBV10-1
TGCGCCAGCAGTGAAGGGACAGATGGAAACACCATATATTTT
CASSEGTDGNTIYF
>NA|12|NA|TRBJ1-2|TRBV2
TGTGCCAGCAGTGCTCAGGGATCCGGCTACACCTTC
CASSAQGSGYTF
>NA|15|NA|TRBJ1-5|TRBV28
TGTGCCAGCAGTTCCCCGACGGGGGGGTATCAGCCCCAGCATTTT
CASSSPTGGYQPQHF
>TRBD1|13|NA|TRBJ2-2|TRBV29-1
TGCAGCACCAATACAGGGGGTACCGGGGAGCTGTTTTTT
CSTNTGGTGELFF
>TRBD1|15|few|TRBJ2-2|TRBV6-5
TGTGCCAGCAGCTCCGGGACAGGGGACACCGGGGAGCTGTTTTTT
CASSSGTGDTGELFF
>TRBD2|14|NA|TRBJ2-5|TRBV5-6
TGTGCCAGCAGCTTGTGGACTAGCGGAGAGACCCAGTACTTC
CASSLWTSGETQYF
>NA|13|once|TRBJ1-1|TRBV30
TGTGCCTGGAGTGCAAGCGTGAACACTGAAGCTTTCTTT
CAWSASVNTEAFF
>TRBD1|14|NA|TRBJ2-5|TRBV19
TGTGCCAGTAGTAGAGGGACAGGAGGAGAGACCCAGTACTTC
CASSRGTGGETQYF
>TRBD2|16|NA|TRBJ2-1|TRBV18
TGTGCCAGCTCACCGACTAGCGGGGGGGCCTCAAATGAGCAGTTCTTC
CASSPTSGGASNEQFF
>NA|14|NA|TRBJ2-1|TRBV7-9
TGTGCCAGCAGCCACAGGTTTACAGGGAATGAGCAGTTCTTC
CASSHRFTGNEQFF
>NA|13|NA|TRBJ1-4|TRBV7-2
TGTGCCAGCAGCTTAGGTCCGGTAGAAAAACTGTTTTTT
CASSLGPVEKLFF
>NA|16|NA|TRBJ2-7|TRBV15
TGTGCCACCAGCAGAGATAGTGAGACAGCTCTACGAGGGCAGTACTTC
CATSRDSETALRGQYF
>NA|16|NA|TRBJ2-1|TRBV4-1
TGCGCCAGCAGCCAAGAATCAGCGACGAGGTACAATGAGCAGTTCTTC
CASSQESATRYNEQFF